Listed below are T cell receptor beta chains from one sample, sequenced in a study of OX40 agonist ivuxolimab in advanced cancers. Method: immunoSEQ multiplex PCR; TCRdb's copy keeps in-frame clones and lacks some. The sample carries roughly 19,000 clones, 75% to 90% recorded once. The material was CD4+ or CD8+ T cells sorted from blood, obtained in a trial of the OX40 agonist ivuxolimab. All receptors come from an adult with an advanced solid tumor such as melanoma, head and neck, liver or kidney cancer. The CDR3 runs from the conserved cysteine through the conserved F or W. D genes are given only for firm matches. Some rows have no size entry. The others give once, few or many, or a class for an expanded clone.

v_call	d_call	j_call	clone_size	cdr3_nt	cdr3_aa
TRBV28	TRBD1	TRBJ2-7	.	TGTGCCAGCAGCAGGGACAGCTACGAGCAGTACTTC	CASSRDSYEQYF
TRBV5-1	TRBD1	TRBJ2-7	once	TGCGCCAGCAGCTTAACAACCCGGGACAGGGGGCTCGAGCAGTACTTC	CASSLTTRDRGLEQYF
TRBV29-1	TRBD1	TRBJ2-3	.	TGCAGCGTTGAAGAGGGCAGGGGGCATAGAGATACGCAGTATTTT	CSVEEGRGHRDTQYF
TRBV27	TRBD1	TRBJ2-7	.	TGTGCCAGCAGTTTCGACAGGGGTGGCGAGCAGTACTTC	CASSFDRGGEQYF
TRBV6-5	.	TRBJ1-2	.	TGTGCCAGCAGGAAAGGGGAGGCGTCTGGCTACACCTTC	CASRKGEASGYTF
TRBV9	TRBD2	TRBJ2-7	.	TGTGCCAGCAGCGGGGGGACTAGCGGGAGTAAGGAGTACTTC	CASSGGTSGSKEYF
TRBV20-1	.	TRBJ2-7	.	TGCAGTGCCCAAGATTACGACGGGCAGTACTTC	CSAQDYDGQYF
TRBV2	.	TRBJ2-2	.	TGTGCCAGCAGTGCGAGGACAGAAGAAACCGGGGAGCTGTTTTTT	CASSARTEETGELFF
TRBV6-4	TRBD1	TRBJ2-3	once	TGTGCCAGCAGTGAGACAGGGGGCGCAGATACGCAGTATTTT	CASSETGGADTQYF
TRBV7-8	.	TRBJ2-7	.	TGTGCCAGCAGCTTGGCAGGTAGCGACGAGCAGTACTTC	CASSLAGSDEQYF
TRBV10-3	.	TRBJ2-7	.	TGTGCCATCAGGCCCCCGGGGGGCGCAACCTACGAGCAGTACTTC	CAIRPPGGATYEQYF
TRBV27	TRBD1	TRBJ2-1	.	TGTGCCAGCAGTTTATCAGTGGCTACCGGGACAGGTAGGGCTGAGCAGTTCTTC	CASSLSVATGTGRAEQFF
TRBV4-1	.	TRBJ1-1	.	TGCGCCAGCAGCCTTACGGGAGGGGGGAACACTGAAGCTTTCTTT	CASSLTGGGNTEAFF
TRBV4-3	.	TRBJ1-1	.	TGCGCCAGCAGCCAAGTTCCAGGGAACACTGAAGCTTTCTTT	CASSQVPGNTEAFF
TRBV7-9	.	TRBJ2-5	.	TGTGCCAGCAGCTTAATTCCTAGTCAAGAGACCCAGTACTTC	CASSLIPSQETQYF
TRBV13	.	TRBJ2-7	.	TGTGCCAGCAGCCTGGGTAATGGCTACGAGCAGTACTTC	CASSLGNGYEQYF
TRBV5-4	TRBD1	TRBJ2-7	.	TGTGCCAGCAGCTTTGGGACAGGTTCCTACGAGCAGTACTTC	CASSFGTGSYEQYF
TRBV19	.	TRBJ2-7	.	TGTGCCAGTAGTATAGGTACAGGGCGCGCCTACGAGCAGTACTTC	CASSIGTGRAYEQYF
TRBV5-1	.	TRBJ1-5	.	TGCGCCAGCAGCTTGGAGGGTTATCAGCCCCAGCATTTT	CASSLEGYQPQHF
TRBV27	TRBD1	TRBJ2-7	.	TGTGCCAGCAGTTTGCGGACAGGGAGTGGGGTCGAGCAGTACTTC	CASSLRTGSGVEQYF
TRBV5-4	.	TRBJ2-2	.	TGTGCCAGCAGCGACGGATCCGGGGAGCTGTTTTTT	CASSDGSGELFF
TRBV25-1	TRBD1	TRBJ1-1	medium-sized	TGTGCCAGCAGTAAGGGGGGGGGACAGGGTCTCTTGAACACTGAAGCTTTCTTT	CASSKGGGQGLLNTEAFF
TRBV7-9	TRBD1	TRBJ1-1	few	TGTGCCAGCAGCTTAGTCCCTAGTCCACAGGGACAGACTGAAGCTTTCTTT	CASSLVPSPQGQTEAFF
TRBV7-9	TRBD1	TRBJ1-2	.	TGTGCCAGCAGCTCTCCCGGGACAGGGCCTGGCTACACCTTC	CASSSPGTGPGYTF
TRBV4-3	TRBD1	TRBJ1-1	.	TGCGCCAGCAGCCAAGATCCAGGGGGGGGAATGAACACTGAAGCTTTCTTT	CASSQDPGGGMNTEAFF
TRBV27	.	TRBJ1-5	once	TGTGCCAGCAGTTTCGGGGGCAGTCAGCCCCAGCATTTT	CASSFGGSQPQHF
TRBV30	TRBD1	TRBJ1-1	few	TGTGCCTGGAGTAAGGACAGGAGGTACTTTGAAGCTTTCTTT	CAWSKDRRYFEAFF
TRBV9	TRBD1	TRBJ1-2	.	TGTGCCAGCAGCCCGCGGACAGGGGGCGTCTATGGCTACACCTTC	CASSPRTGGVYGYTF
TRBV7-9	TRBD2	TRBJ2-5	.	TGTGCCAGCAGCACCGTAGATGGGGGGGGACCCCAAGAGACCCAGTACTTC	CASSTVDGGGPQETQYF
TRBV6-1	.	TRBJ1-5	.	TGTGCCAGCAGTGAATGGCAGGGTAGTCAGCCCCAGCATTTT	CASSEWQGSQPQHF
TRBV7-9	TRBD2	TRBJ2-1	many	TGTGCCAGCAGCGAGGGGCTAGCGGGATTTGAGCAGTTCTTC	CASSEGLAGFEQFF
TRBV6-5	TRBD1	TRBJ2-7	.	TGTGCCAGCAGTTACTTAGGACAGGGATACGAGCAGTACTTC	CASSYLGQGYEQYF
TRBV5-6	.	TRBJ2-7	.	TGTGCCAGCAGCTTGTTGCAGGAGCAGTACTTC	CASSLLQEQYF
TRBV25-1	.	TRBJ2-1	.	TGTGCCAGCAGTGCTCTGTCCCCGAGCTCCCAGTTCTTC	CASSALSPSSQFF
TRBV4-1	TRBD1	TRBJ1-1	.	TGCGCCAGCAGCCAAGTGGACAGGGGAAGTGCCACTGAAGCTTTCTTT	CASSQVDRGSATEAFF
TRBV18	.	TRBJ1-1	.	TGTGCCAGCTCACCGATGTACGGGAGTGACAACACTGAAGCTTTCTTT	CASSPMYGSDNTEAFF
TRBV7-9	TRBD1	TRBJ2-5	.	TGTGCCAGCAGACCGGACAGGCTGTCCCAGTACTTC	CASRPDRLSQYF
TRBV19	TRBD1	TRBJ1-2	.	TGTGCCAGTAGTTTTTCGTCTGGGACAGCCAATGGCTACACCTTC	CASSFSSGTANGYTF
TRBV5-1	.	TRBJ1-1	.	TGCGCCAGCAGCACGACCCTGAACACTGAAGCTTTCTTT	CASSTTLNTEAFF
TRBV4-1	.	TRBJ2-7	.	TGCGCCAGCAGCCAAGGGTGGGCTAGCGAGACTCCGACCTACGAGCAGTACTTC	CASSQGWASETPTYEQYF
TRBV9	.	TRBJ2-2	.	TGTGCCAGCAGCGTAAGCGGCAGACCGAACACCGGGGAGCTGTTTTTT	CASSVSGRPNTGELFF
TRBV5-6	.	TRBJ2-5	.	TGTGCCAGCAGCTTTGGGGGGCCGAAAGAGACCCAGTACTTC	CASSFGGPKETQYF
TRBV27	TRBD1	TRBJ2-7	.	TGTGCCAGCGGACCTATTGGGACAGGGTTAAACGAGCAGTACTTC	CASGPIGTGLNEQYF
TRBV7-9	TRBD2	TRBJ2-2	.	TGTGCCAGCAGCTCCGGACTAGCGGGCACCGGGGAGCTGTTTTTT	CASSSGLAGTGELFF
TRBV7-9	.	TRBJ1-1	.	TGTGCCAGCAGCTTAGGTCAGGGGAACACTGAAGCTTTCTTT	CASSLGQGNTEAFF
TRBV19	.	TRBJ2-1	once	TGTGCCACGAGCGGAACCTACAATGAGCAGTTCTTC	CATSGTYNEQFF
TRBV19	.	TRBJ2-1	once	TGTGCCAGTAGTATAGGGCGGGGAAGCTCCTACAATGAGCAGTTCTTC	CASSIGRGSSYNEQFF
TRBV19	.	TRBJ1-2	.	TGTGCCAGTAGTAGCGGACAGCCCTATGGCTACACCTTC	CASSSGQPYGYTF
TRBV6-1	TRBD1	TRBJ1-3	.	TGTGCCAGCAGTGAACGGGACAGAGCGTACCGTAACACCATATATTTT	CASSERDRAYRNTIYF
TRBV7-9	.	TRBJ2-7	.	TGTGCCAGCAGCCTAGGGTTCCCCTACGAGCAGTACTTC	CASSLGFPYEQYF
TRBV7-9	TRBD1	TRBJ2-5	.	TGTGCCAGCAGCACCGGACAGGTCCAAGAGACCCAGTACTTC	CASSTGQVQETQYF
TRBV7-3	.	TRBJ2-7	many	TGTGCCAGCAGCTTAACACAGGGCTCCTACGAGCAGTACTTC	CASSLTQGSYEQYF
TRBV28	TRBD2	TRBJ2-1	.	TGTGCCAGCAGTTTTGGGGGGGACGAGCAGTTCTTC	CASSFGGDEQFF
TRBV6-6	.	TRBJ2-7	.	TGTGCCAGCAGTCCAGGGGAAGCGGGAAACGAGCAGTACTTC	CASSPGEAGNEQYF
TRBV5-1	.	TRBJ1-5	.	TGCGCCAGCAGCTTGGACAGCGTAGGTCAGCCCCAGCATTTT	CASSLDSVGQPQHF